These 19 T cell receptor beta chains were sequenced from one sample in a study of OX40 agonist ivuxolimab in advanced cancers. The method was immunoSEQ multiplex PCR; TCRdb's version includes in-frame clones alone and lacks a portion of them. The table records approximately 56,000 clones, about 88% of them present only once. Sequences were derived from CD4+ or CD8+ T cells sorted from blood, sampled in a trial of the OX40 agonist ivuxolimab. Receptors were obtained from an adult with an advanced solid tumor such as melanoma, head and neck, liver or kidney cancer.

The chain is built from TRBV13 and TRBJ2-1; TRBD1 might be the D (5 bases). Germline values: CDR1 PRHDT, CDR2 FYEKMQ (reference sequence). The CDR3 has 14 amino acids. V lost 3 bases to trimming and J lost 2 bases, with 8 bases between them. The CDR3 reads CASSLPDTYNEQFF. As DNA, the CDR3 is TGTGCCAGCAGCTTGCCGGACACCTACAATGAGCAGTTCTTC. The whole variable domain, remainder taken from reference TRBV13 and TRBJ2-1, is AAGVIQSPRHLIKEKRETATLKCYPIPRHDTVYWYQQGPGQDPQFLISFYEKMQSDKGSIPDRFSAQQFSDYHSELNMSSLELGDSALYFCASSLPDTYNEQFFGPGTRLTVL.

The V gene is TRBV18, the J gene TRBJ2-2; 12 bases line up with TRBD2. V was clipped by 1 base and J by 7 bases; unmatched bases: 16. The CDR3 is made up of 20 amino acids. Germline CDR1 KGHSH, CDR2 LQKENI. This CDR3 reads CASSPRQRRLAGDQNGELFF. The CDR3 DNA is TGTGCCAGCTCACCACGACAAAGAAGACTAGCGGGGGATCAGAACGGGGAGCTGTTTTTT. The variable domain in full, completed from reference TRBV18 and TRBJ2-2, reads NAGVMQNPRHLVRRRGQEARLRCSPMKGHSHVYWYRQLPEEGLKFMVYLQKENIIDESGMPKERFSAEFPKEGPSILRIQQVVRGDSAAYFCASSPRQRRLAGDQNGELFFGEGSRLTVL.

This clone has just a few counts. The chain couples TRBV11-2 to TRBJ2-2; 7 nucleotides match TRBD2. Per the germline V gene, CDR1 is SGHAT and CDR2 is FQNNGV. V lost 5 bases, J lost 6 bases, and 9 bases stayed unmatched. This CDR3 contains 15 residues. In nucleotides, the CDR3 is TGTGCCAGCAGCCTGATCGGGGGGATCGCCGGGGAGCTGTTTTTT. It translates to CASSLIGGIAGELFF.

V is TRBV6-5 and J is TRBJ2-7; D may correspond to TRBD1 or TRBD2 (5 bases each). Germline CDR1 MNHEY, CDR2 SVGAGI. The CDR3 is 14 residues long. The V end was cut by 2 bases, the J end by 6 bases, with 14 bases between. The CDR3 DNA follows: TGTGCCAGCAGTTACGCCGGGACCCAGGGCGAGCAGTACTTC. It specifies CASSYAGTQGEQYF.

The chain carries TRBV19 and TRBJ1-2, with D perhaps matching TRBD1 (6 bases). CDR1 is LNHDA and CDR2 is SQIVND in the germline V gene (reference sequence). The CDR3 length is 12 residues. V dropped 4 bases and J dropped 4 bases, with 7 bases sitting between them. The CDR3 reads CASSKDSYGYTF. Here the CDR3 DNA reads TGTGCCAGTAGTAAGGACAGCTATGGCTACACCTTC.

CDR3 amino acids: CSVEDLRPITDTQYF. For the CDR3, the DNA is TGCAGCGTTGAAGATCTTCGTCCGATAACAGATACGCAGTATTTT. The chain recombines TRBV29-1 with TRBJ2-3; the D is unclear. V was trimmed by 0 bases and J by 3 bases, leaving 13 bases between them. Germline V gene lookup returns CDR1 SQVTM and CDR2 ANQGSEA. The CDR3 has 15 residues.

The chain carries TRBV29-1 and TRBJ1-1; a weak D match, TRBD1 (5 bases). This CDR3 spans 12 amino acids. Trimming took 6 bases from V and 4 from J, leaving 12 bases between them. In germline, CDR1 is SQVTM, CDR2 ANQGSEA. CDR3 nucleotides: TGCAGCGTGGGGGGGGTCGGCACTGAAGCTTTCTTT. Residues: CSVGGVGTEAFF.

The CDR3 spells CASSPSGTEYNEQFF. CDR3 bases: TGTGCCAGCAGCCCCTCCGGGACAGAGTACAATGAGCAGTTCTTC. The genes are TRBV2 and TRBJ2-1, with 7 nucleotides matching TRBD1. Germline CDR1 reads SNHLY; CDR2 reads FYNNEI. The CDR3 totals 15 residues. With V trimmed by 6 bases and J by 4 bases, 9 bases remained unmatched.

The J gene is TRBJ2-2, the V gene TRBV15, with 12 bases fitting TRBD1. The CDR3 has 17 residues. Germline CDR1 LNHNV, CDR2 YYDKDF (reference sequence). The V gene end was trimmed by 0 bases and the J gene end by 6 bases; junction bases not matched to a gene: 5. CDR3 protein: CATSRDRGTGGSGELFF. CDR3 in DNA: TGTGCCACCAGCAGAGATCGAGGGACAGGGGGCTCCGGGGAGCTGTTTTTT.

The chain employs TRBV30 and TRBJ2-7; no reliable D call. Trimming left V 0 bases short and J 3 bases short, with 9 bases between. This CDR3 is 13 amino acids long. Germline loops: CDR1 GTSNPN, CDR2 SVGIG (reference sequence). CDR3 sequence reads: CAWSVLSGYEQYF. The CDR3 nucleotides are TGTGCCTGGAGTGTACTATCCGGCTACGAGCAGTACTTC.

The chain links TRBV7-6 to TRBJ1-3, with 8 bases fitting TRBD1. CDR1 SGHVS and CDR2 FNYEAQ come from the germline V gene. The CDR3 runs to 15 residues. The trim removed 4 bases at V and 2 bases at J, leaving 4 bases unmatched. The CDR3 reads CASSSAGGTGNTIYF. CDR3 in DNA: TGTGCCAGCAGCTCGGCAGGGGGCACTGGAAACACCATATATTTT.

The genes are TRBV5-6 and TRBJ1-2, with TRBD1 identical over 9 bases. Germline CDR1 SGHDT, CDR2 YYEEEE. J was trimmed by 13 bases and V by 0 bases; bases with no gene match: 10. The CDR3 has 14 amino acids. The CDR3 is CASSLGGQGPTSTF. For the CDR3, the DNA is TGTGCCAGCAGCTTGGGGGGACAGGGTCCGACCTCCACCTTC. Variable domain in full (rest from reference TRBV5-6 and TRBJ1-2): DAGVTQSPTHLIKTRGQQVTLRCSPKSGHDTVSWYQQALGQGPQFIFQYYEEEERQRGNFPDRFSGHQFPNYSSELNVNALLLGDSALYLCASSLGGQGPTSTFGSGTRLTVV.

This clone showed up just once. V gene TRBV7-9 combines with J gene TRBJ1-1; tentatively, D is TRBD1 (6 bases). Between the trimmed V and J ends, which lost 5 bases and 1 base, there was a span of 17 bases. The CDR3 covers 16 residues. Germline lookup yields CDR1 SEHNR and CDR2 FQNEAQ (reference sequence). For the CDR3, the DNA is TGTGCCAGCAGCCCCCACACAGGGACACCGAACACTGAAGCTTTCTTT. Encoded protein: CASSPHTGTPNTEAFF.

This CDR3 is CASSLTGTGTYEQYF. The CDR3 DNA follows: TGCGCCAGCAGCCTCACCGGGACAGGGACCTACGAGCAGTACTTC. The rearrangement joins TRBV4-1 to TRBJ2-7, with 9 bases matching TRBD1. The V gene's germline CDR1 is MGHRA and CDR2 YSYEKL. The ends lost 4 bases at V and 2 bases at J; junction bases unmatched: 6. The CDR3 is 15 residues long.

The rearrangement joins TRBV7-6 to TRBJ2-1; D is ambiguous. Germline V gene sequence: CDR1 SGHVS, CDR2 FNYEAQ. The CDR3 spans 12 residues. Trimming shortened V by 1 base and J by 7 bases, and 5 bases separated the two germline ends. The CDR3 region has the DNA TGTGCCAGCAGCTTAGGATGGAATGAGCAGTTCTTC. It specifies CASSLGWNEQFF.

In its sample, this clone was seen once. The J gene is TRBJ2-7, the V gene TRBV7-3; 7 bases are shared with TRBD2. The V segment lost 8 bases and the J segment 7 bases; nucleotides outside the gene matches: 11. The CDR3 length is 13 residues. CDR1 and CDR2 (germline): SGHTA, FQGTGA. This CDR3 reads CASSPTGGGEQYF. The CDR3 DNA reads TGTGCCAGCTCCCCGACGGGAGGTGGGGAGCAGTACTTC.

The CDR3 nucleotides read TGTGCCAGCAGCCAAGCCTGGGGGGGCGGGGAGCTGTTTTTT. As protein: CASSQAWGGGELFF. The V and J genes are TRBV11-2 and TRBJ2-2; TRBD2 aligns across 7 bases. Germline V CDR1 and CDR2: SGHAT, FQNNGV. CDR3 length equals 14 residues. With V trimmed by 5 bases and J by 7 bases, 7 bases remained unmatched.

This chain uses TRBV21-1 with TRBJ1-4. TRBV21-1 is termed a pseudogene. CDR3 length: 15 amino acids. The CDR3 is CASSKESRPEEKLFF. The CDR3 nucleotides read TGTGCCAGCAGCAAAGAGAGCAGACCCGAAGAAAAACTGTTTTTT.

This sequence joins TRBV4-3 and TRBJ2-1; 12 nucleotides agree with TRBD2. CDR3 length: 17 amino acids. The V gene end was trimmed by 0 bases and the J gene end by 3 bases; junction bases not matched to a gene: 3. Per the germline V gene, CDR1 is LGHNA and CDR2 is YSLEER. This chain's CDR3 is CASSQELAGGDYNEQFF. In DNA form, the CDR3 reads TGCGCCAGCAGCCAAGAACTAGCGGGGGGCGACTACAATGAGCAGTTCTTC.